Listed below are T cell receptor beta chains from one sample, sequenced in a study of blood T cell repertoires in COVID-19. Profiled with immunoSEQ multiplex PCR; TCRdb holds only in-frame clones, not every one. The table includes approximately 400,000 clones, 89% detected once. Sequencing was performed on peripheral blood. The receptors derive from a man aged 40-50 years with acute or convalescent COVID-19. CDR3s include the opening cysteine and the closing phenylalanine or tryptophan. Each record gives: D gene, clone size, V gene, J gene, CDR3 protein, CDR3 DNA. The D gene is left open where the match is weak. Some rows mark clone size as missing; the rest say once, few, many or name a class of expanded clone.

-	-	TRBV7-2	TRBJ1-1	CASSLDRRRTEAFF	TGTGCCAGCAGCCTGGACCGGAGGAGGACTGAAGCTTTCTTT
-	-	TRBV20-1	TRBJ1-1	CSASTERDGTEAFF	TGCAGTGCTAGTACTGAGCGGGACGGCACTGAAGCTTTCTTT
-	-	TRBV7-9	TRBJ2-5	CASSLGTGLGETQYF	TGTGCCAGCAGCTTAGGCACAGGGCTGGGGGAGACCCAGTACTTC
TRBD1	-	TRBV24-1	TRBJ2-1	CATSDPTGTGLVYEQFF	TGTGCCACCAGTGACCCCACCGGGACAGGGTTAGTATATGAGCAGTTCTTC
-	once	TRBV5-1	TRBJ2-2	CASSLMVSTNTGELFF	TGCGCCAGCAGCTTGATGGTCAGTACGAACACCGGGGAGCTGTTTTTT
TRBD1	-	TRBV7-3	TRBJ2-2	CASSSGTGGRTGELFF	TGTGCCAGCAGCTCAGGGACAGGGGGACGGACCGGGGAGCTGTTTTTT
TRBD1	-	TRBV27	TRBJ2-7	CASSLSDRTYYEQYF	TGTGCCAGCAGTTTATCGGACAGGACTTACTACGAGCAGTACTTC
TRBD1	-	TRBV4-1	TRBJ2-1	CASSLTGQGIYEQFF	TGCGCCAGCAGCCTAACGGGACAGGGGATTTATGAGCAGTTCTTC
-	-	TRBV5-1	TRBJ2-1	CASSLAPTGGDNEQFF	TGCGCCAGCAGCTTGGCTCCAACGGGGGGCGACAATGAGCAGTTCTTC
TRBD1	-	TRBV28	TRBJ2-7	CASVALGQGPLEQYF	TGTGCCAGCGTAGCATTGGGACAGGGCCCCCTCGAGCAGTACTTC
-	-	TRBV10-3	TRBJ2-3	CAIRAASAGFTDTQYF	TGTGCCATCAGAGCGGCTAGCGCAGGTTTCACGGATACGCAGTATTTT
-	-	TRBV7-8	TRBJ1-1	CASSLGFQPDPTPSTEAFF	TGTGCCAGCAGCTTAGGTTTTCAGCCAGACCCGACACCATCCACTGAAGCTTTCTTT
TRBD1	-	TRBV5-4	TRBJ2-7	CASKKTTGGRDEQYF	TGTGCCAGCAAGAAAACGACAGGGGGGAGAGACGAGCAGTACTTC
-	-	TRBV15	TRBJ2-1	CATSRALLASSYNEQFF	TGTGCCACCAGCAGAGCCCTATTAGCGAGCTCCTACAATGAGCAGTTCTTC
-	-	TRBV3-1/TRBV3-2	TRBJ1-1	CASSQGRGLTEAFF	TGTGCCAGCAGCCAAGGCAGGGGATTGACTGAAGCTTTCTTT
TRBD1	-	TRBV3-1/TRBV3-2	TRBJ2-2	CASSRNTRDRPTGELFF	TGTGCCAGCAGCCGAAATACCCGGGACAGACCTACCGGGGAGCTGTTTTTT
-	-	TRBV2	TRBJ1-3	CASSVGGWGNTIYF	TGTGCCAGCAGTGTGGGGGGATGGGGGAACACCATATATTTT
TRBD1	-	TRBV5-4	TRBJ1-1	CASSQPRTGNTEAFF	TGTGCCAGCAGCCAACCACGGACAGGTAACACTGAAGCTTTCTTT
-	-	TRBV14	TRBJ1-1	CASSQERDPGTEAFF	TGTGCCAGCAGCCAAGAACGCGACCCGGGGACTGAAGCTTTCTTT
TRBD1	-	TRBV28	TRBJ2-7	CASSLWTGGSYEQYF	TGTGCCAGCAGTTTATGGACAGGGGGTTCCTACGAGCAGTACTTC
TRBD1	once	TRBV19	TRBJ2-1	CASKGQGPHEQFF	TGTGCCAGTAAGGGACAGGGGCCCCATGAGCAGTTCTTC
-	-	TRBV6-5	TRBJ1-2	CASSVEVNYGYTF	TGTGCCAGCAGCGTTGAGGTAAACTATGGCTACACCTTC
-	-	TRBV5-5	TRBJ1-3	CASSLDEGTPSGNTIYF	TGTGCCAGCAGCTTGGACGAGGGAACCCCCTCTGGAAACACCATATATTTT
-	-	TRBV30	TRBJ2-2	CAWSVGGDTGELFF	TGTGCCTGGAGTGTAGGGGGGGACACCGGGGAGCTGTTTTTT
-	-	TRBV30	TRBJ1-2	CAWSPGGRGAYGYTF	TGTGCCTGGAGTCCTGGGGGCCGTGGGGCCTATGGCTACACCTTC
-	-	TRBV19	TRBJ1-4	CASSFPGEKLFF	TGTGCCAGTAGTTTTCCAGGTGAAAAACTGTTTTTT
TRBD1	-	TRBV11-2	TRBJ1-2	CASSLAGTGILYGYTF	TGTGCCAGCAGCTTGGCCGGGACAGGGATTCTCTATGGCTACACCTTC
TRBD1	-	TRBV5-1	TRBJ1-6	CASSLVGQSNSPLHF	TGCGCCAGCAGCTTAGTGGGACAGAGCAATTCACCCCTCCACTTT
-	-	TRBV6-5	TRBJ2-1	CASSYQLGDNEQFF	TGTGCCAGCAGTTACCAATTGGGAGACAATGAGCAGTTCTTC
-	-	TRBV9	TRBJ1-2	CASSDARQTNYGYTF	TGTGCCAGCAGCGACGCCCGACAGACTAACTATGGCTACACCTTC
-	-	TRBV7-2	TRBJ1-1	CASSLNRRNTEAFF	TGTGCCAGCAGCTTAAACAGGAGAAACACTGAAGCTTTCTTT
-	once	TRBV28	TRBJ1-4	CASSSNRKPTEKLFF	TGTGCCAGCAGTTCGAACCGAAAACCTACTGAAAAACTGTTTTTT
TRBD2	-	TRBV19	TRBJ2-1	CASSISGRVNREQFF	TGTGCCAGTAGTATTAGCGGGAGGGTAAATCGGGAGCAGTTCTTC
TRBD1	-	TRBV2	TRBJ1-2	CASRDRGVNYGYTF	TGTGCCAGCAGGGACAGGGGCGTTAACTATGGCTACACCTTC
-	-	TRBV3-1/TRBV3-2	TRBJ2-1	CASSQEGGAINNEQFF	TGTGCCAGCAGCCAAGAGGGGGGGGCCATTAACAATGAGCAGTTCTTC